Described below is a single T cell receptor (beta chain) sequence and its context. Other nucleotide sequences in the sample specify the same CDR3. These data originate in a study of shared clonotypes between healthy human individuals. As defined, naive CD8 cells were CD45RO-negative and positively selected for CCR7, with terminally differentiated effector memory CD45RA+ cells excluded. CDR1 and CDR2 from the germline V gene are MNHEY and SMNVEV (reference sequence). The CDR3 runs 15 residues. Trimming at V came to 2 bases and at J to 1 base, leaving 1 base not matched to a gene. Profiled with immunoSEQ multiplex PCR; TCRdb holds only in-frame clones, not every one. The sample carries approximately 2,200,000 clones, about 92% recorded once.

J is TRBJ2-1 and V is TRBV27; 8 bases are a match to TRBD2. Sequencing was carried out using naive CD8+ T cells from PBMCs. The sequence derives from a man between 18 and 35 years old in good health. Some clones in this sample may be carry-over from other donors' samples. This CDR3 reads CASSLAGGSYNEQFF. The CDR3 nucleotides read TGTGCCAGCAGTTTAGCGGGAGGATCCTACAATGAGCAGTTCTTC.